The rows below give T cell receptor beta chains drawn from one sample of a study of radiotherapy plus CTLA-4 blockade in lung cancer. The method was immunoSEQ multiplex PCR; TCRdb's version includes in-frame clones alone and lacks a portion of them. The sample has about 59,000 clones, roughly 76% seen once; the top ten hold about 3.1%. The sequences come from peripheral blood, collected from a patient treated with radiotherapy plus ipilimumab. These TCRs come from a human donor with non-small cell lung cancer who had a complete response to radiotherapy plus ipilimumab. Each CDR3 is given with its conserved first and last residue. Fields, in order: CDR3 protein, CDR3 DNA, clone size, J gene, V gene, D gene. D genes are given only for firm matches. Size tells how often a clone was seen (once, few, many) or the class of an expanded clone, and some rows leave it out.

CDR3: CASSPREGPTYEQYF; DNA: TGTGCCAGCAGCCCGAGGGAGGGGCCCACCTACGAGCAGTACTTC; size: .; J: TRBJ2-7; V: TRBV6-5; D: TRBD2
CDR3: CASSLAGGDAWAGEQFF; DNA: TGCGCCAGCAGCTTGGCAGGGGGCGACGCGTGGGCTGGTGAGCAGTTCTTC; size: .; J: TRBJ2-1; V: TRBV5-1; D: TRBD1
CDR3: CASTGWSNPDTDTQYF; DNA: TGTGCCAGCACGGGGTGGTCCAACCCCGACACAGATACGCAGTATTTT; size: medium-sized; J: TRBJ2-3; V: TRBV27; D: .
CDR3: CASSLEMTGGNTIYF; DNA: TGTGCCAGCAGCTTAGAGATGACAGGTGGAAACACCATATATTTT; size: few; J: TRBJ1-3; V: TRBV7-9; D: .
CDR3: CASSPTSSYGYTF; DNA: TGTGCCAGCAGCCCCACGTCTAGCTATGGCTACACCTTC; size: .; J: TRBJ1-2; V: TRBV7-2; D: .
CDR3: CASGTSDNEQFF; DNA: TGTGCTTCCGGGACTAGCGACAATGAGCAGTTCTTC; size: many; J: TRBJ2-1; V: TRBV18; D: TRBD2
CDR3: CATSSAPGQGLRYEQYF; DNA: TGTGCCACTTCCTCCGCTCCGGGACAGGGGTTGAGGTACGAGCAGTACTTC; size: few; J: TRBJ2-7; V: TRBV27; D: TRBD1
CDR3: CSALRGTGMNTEAFF; DNA: TGCAGCGCCCTCCGGGGGACAGGAATGAACACTGAAGCTTTCTTT; size: .; J: TRBJ1-1; V: TRBV29-1; D: TRBD1
CDR3: CASSPRDPSYEQYF; DNA: TGTGCCAGCTCACCGCGGGATCCCTCCTACGAGCAGTACTTC; size: .; J: TRBJ2-7; V: TRBV18; D: .
CDR3: CASSPTSGGSYEQYF; DNA: TGTGCCAGCAGCCCTACTAGCGGGGGCTCCTACGAGCAGTACTTC; size: .; J: TRBJ2-7; V: TRBV7-2; D: TRBD2
CDR3: CASSVEGSANEQFF; DNA: TGTGCCAGCAGTGTTGAGGGTAGCGCCAATGAGCAGTTCTTC; size: .; J: TRBJ2-1; V: TRBV2; D: .
CDR3: CASSLGQGTGIYEQYF; DNA: TGTGCCAGCAGCTTAGGTCAGGGGACAGGGATCTACGAGCAGTACTTC; size: .; J: TRBJ2-7; V: TRBV7-2; D: TRBD1
CDR3: CASSGHSGQGTGGYTF; DNA: TGTGCCAGCAGCGGGCACTCGGGACAGGGGACGGGTGGCTACACCTTC; size: .; J: TRBJ1-2; V: TRBV7-2; D: TRBD1
CDR3: CASSFSQGKAFF; DNA: TGCGCCAGCAGTTTTTCCCAGGGCAAAGCTTTCTTT; size: few; J: TRBJ1-1; V: TRBV10-1; D: .
CDR3: CASSEVRGRGEKLFF; DNA: TGTGCCAGCAGTGAGGTGCGGGGCCGGGGGGAAAAACTGTTTTTT; size: .; J: TRBJ1-4; V: TRBV25-1; D: .
CDR3: CASKEGTAGNTIYF; DNA: TGTGCCAGCAAGGAGGGGACAGCTGGAAACACCATATATTTT; size: .; J: TRBJ1-3; V: TRBV6-6; D: TRBD1
CDR3: CASSLGRTDTQYF; DNA: TGTGCCAGCAGCTTGGGGCGCACAGATACGCAGTATTTT; size: .; J: TRBJ2-3; V: TRBV5-6; D: .
CDR3: CASSLWDRGTEAFF; DNA: TGTGCCAGCAGCTTGTGGGACAGGGGGACTGAAGCTTTCTTT; size: .; J: TRBJ1-1; V: TRBV5-6; D: TRBD1
CDR3: CASSSEVTGVNEKLFF; DNA: TGTGCCAGCAGCTCCGAAGTTACAGGGGTTAATGAAAAACTGTTTTTT; size: once; J: TRBJ1-4; V: TRBV9; D: TRBD1
CDR3: CASSLVRARTGDTGELFF; DNA: TGTGCCAGCAGCTTAGTTCGGGCTAGGACAGGGGACACCGGGGAGCTGTTTTTT; size: .; J: TRBJ2-2; V: TRBV11-2; D: TRBD1
CDR3: CASSLPGDSYEQYF; DNA: TGTGCCAGCAGCCTTCCAGGGGACTCCTACGAGCAGTACTTC; size: .; J: TRBJ2-7; V: TRBV7-9; D: .
CDR3: CASRTVDRGSGYTF; DNA: TGTGCCAGCAGGACTGTGGACAGGGGTAGTGGCTACACCTTC; size: few; J: TRBJ1-2; V: TRBV6-1; D: TRBD1
CDR3: CASSFRTSSAEQFF; DNA: TGTGCCAGCAGCTTCAGAACTAGCTCGGCTGAGCAGTTCTTC; size: .; J: TRBJ2-1; V: TRBV11-3; D: .
CDR3: CASRRTALPNTEAFF; DNA: TGTGCCAGCAGGAGGACAGCCTTACCGAACACTGAAGCTTTCTTT; size: .; J: TRBJ1-1; V: TRBV6-5; D: .
CDR3: CASSATGGAVQPQHF; DNA: TGTGCCAGCAGTGCGACAGGGGGCGCGGTCCAGCCCCAGCATTTT; size: .; J: TRBJ1-5; V: TRBV6-5; D: TRBD1
CDR3: CASSYSKAGRYGYTF; DNA: TGTGCCAGCAGTTACTCGAAAGCAGGGCGCTATGGCTACACCTTC; size: few; J: TRBJ1-2; V: TRBV6-6; D: .
CDR3: CASLVGEAYNEQFF; DNA: TGTGCCAGTCTGGTAGGGGAGGCCTACAATGAGCAGTTCTTC; size: once; J: TRBJ2-1; V: TRBV7-9; D: .
CDR3: CASSFGDRGRGTDTQYF; DNA: TGCGCCAGCAGCTTCGGGGACAGGGGACGTGGCACAGATACGCAGTATTTT; size: .; J: TRBJ2-3; V: TRBV5-1; D: TRBD1
CDR3: CASSPPLSYNSPLHF; DNA: TGTGCCAGCTCACCTCCACTATCCTATAATTCCCCCCTCCACTTT; size: .; J: TRBJ1-6; V: TRBV18; D: .
CDR3: CASSFDRGISYEQYF; DNA: TGTGCCAGTAGTTTTGACAGGGGAATATCTTACGAGCAGTACTTC; size: .; J: TRBJ2-7; V: TRBV19; D: TRBD1
CDR3: CASSAASGTGTYEQYF; DNA: TGTGCCAGCAGCGCGGCCTCCGGGACAGGGACTTACGAGCAGTACTTC; size: .; J: TRBJ2-7; V: TRBV9; D: TRBD1
CDR3: CASSEPRLEYNEQFF; DNA: TGTGCCAGCAGTGAACCCCGACTAGAATACAATGAGCAGTTCTTC; size: .; J: TRBJ2-1; V: TRBV25-1; D: .
CDR3: CASHRQGWNEKLFF; DNA: TGTGCCAGCCATAGACAGGGCTGGAATGAAAAACTGTTTTTT; size: few; J: TRBJ1-4; V: TRBV6-1; D: TRBD1
CDR3: CASSPWGPYNEQFF; DNA: TGTGCCAGCAGCCCCTGGGGGCCCTACAATGAGCAGTTCTTC; size: .; J: TRBJ2-1; V: TRBV27; D: .
CDR3: CASMGGRTGELFF; DNA: TGTGCCAGCATGGGCGGGAGAACCGGGGAGCTGTTTTTT; size: .; J: TRBJ2-2; V: TRBV9; D: TRBD2
CDR3: CASSFNGVITNEKLFF; DNA: TGTGCCAGCAGTTTTAACGGGGTTATTACTAATGAAAAACTGTTTTTT; size: .; J: TRBJ1-4; V: TRBV27; D: .
CDR3: CASATTSGGYGYTF; DNA: TGTGCCAGCGCAACTACCTCAGGGGGCTATGGCTACACCTTC; size: few; J: TRBJ1-2; V: TRBV6-6; D: TRBD1
CDR3: CASSLGSVAAFYEQYF; DNA: TGTGCCAGCAGTTTAGGGTCGGTAGCGGCCTTCTACGAGCAGTACTTC; size: .; J: TRBJ2-7; V: TRBV28; D: .
CDR3: CASMGTGTGGGQPQHF; DNA: TGTGCCAGCATGGGGACCGGGACAGGGGGCGGTCAGCCCCAGCATTTT; size: .; J: TRBJ1-5; V: TRBV6-6; D: TRBD1
CDR3: CASSLDQGLTNEKLFF; DNA: TGCGCCAGCAGCTTGGACCAGGGGTTAACTAATGAAAAACTGTTTTTT; size: .; J: TRBJ1-4; V: TRBV5-1; D: .
CDR3: CASSQGARVDGYTF; DNA: TGCGCCAGCAGCCAGGGGGCCAGGGTGGATGGCTACACCTTC; size: .; J: TRBJ1-2; V: TRBV4-3; D: .
CDR3: CSARGEGPQHF; DNA: TGCAGTGCTAGAGGGGAGGGGCCCCAGCATTTT; size: .; J: TRBJ1-5; V: TRBV20-1; D: .
CDR3: CASRRYAGAGEQYF; DNA: TGTGCCAGCAGGAGGTACGCGGGAGCGGGTGAGCAGTACTTC; size: .; J: TRBJ2-5; V: TRBV6-5; D: TRBD2
CDR3: CASSLGFRQSGNTIYF; DNA: TGTGCCAGCAGCTTAGGGTTTCGACAGTCTGGAAACACCATATATTTT; size: .; J: TRBJ1-3; V: TRBV11-2; D: .
CDR3: CASSLGGTSSREQYF; DNA: TGTGCCAGCAGCTTGGGGGGGACTTCCTCTCGGGAGCAGTACTTC; size: .; J: TRBJ2-5; V: TRBV5-4; D: .